This T cell receptor (beta chain) was documented in a study of patients and donors after allogeneic stem cell transplantation. The CDR3 has 16 residues. The trim removed 2 bases at V and 1 base at J, leaving 2 bases unmatched. CDR1 SGHTA and CDR2 FQGNSA come from the germline V gene. Via MiXCR, TCRdb re-called the RT-PCR reads, giving one row per CDR3 protein. The table records some 230,000 distinct CDR3 sequences, approximately 14% of them present only once. This clonotype showed up just a few times. The sample consisted of blood, either unsorted or a sorted T cell fraction (not recorded which). The TCR originated in a human donor who was either an allogeneic HSCT recipient or a stem cell or donor lymphocyte infusion donor (not recorded which). It is not recorded whose cells these are; they may come from a transplant donor. The chain has TRBV7-2 and TRBJ2-2; the match to TRBD2 covers 9 bases. In DNA, the CDR3 is TGTGCCAGCAGCTTAATAGCGGGGGTGAACACCGGGGAGCTGTTTTTT. Its protein product is CASSLIAGVNTGELFF.